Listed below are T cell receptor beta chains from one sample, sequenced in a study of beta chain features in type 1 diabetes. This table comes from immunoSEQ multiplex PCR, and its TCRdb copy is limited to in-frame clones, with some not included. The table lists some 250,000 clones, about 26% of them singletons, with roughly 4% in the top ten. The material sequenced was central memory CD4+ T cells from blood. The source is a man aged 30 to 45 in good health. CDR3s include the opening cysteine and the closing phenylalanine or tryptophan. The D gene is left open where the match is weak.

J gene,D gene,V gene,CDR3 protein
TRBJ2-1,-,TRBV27,CASPTQGRLTLYNEQFF
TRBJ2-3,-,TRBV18,CASSPESSDTQYF
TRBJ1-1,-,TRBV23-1,CASPSGATSPEAFF
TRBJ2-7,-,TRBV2,CASSGTSKTEQYF
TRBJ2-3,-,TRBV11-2,CASSLVAGHSTDTQYF
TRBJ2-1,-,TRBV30,CAWTPKGSYNEQFF
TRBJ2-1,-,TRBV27,CASSRRQGSYLNEQFF
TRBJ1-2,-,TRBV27,CASRRRDVPYGYTF
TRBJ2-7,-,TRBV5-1,CASSFRAGHEQYF
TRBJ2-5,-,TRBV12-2,CASRTGLAVETQYF
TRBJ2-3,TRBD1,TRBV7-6,CASSPGTGTTDTQYF
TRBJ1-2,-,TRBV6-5,CASSYRDANYGYTF
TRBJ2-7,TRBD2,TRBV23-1,CASPASGRPPAPYEQYF
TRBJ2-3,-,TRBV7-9,CASSLIKTDLRADTQYF
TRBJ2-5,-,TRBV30,CAWSPRDLRRETQYF
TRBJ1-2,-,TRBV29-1,CSVERREGGYTF
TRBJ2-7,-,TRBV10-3,CAISPSRYEQYF
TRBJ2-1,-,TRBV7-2,CASQRASVGNEQFF
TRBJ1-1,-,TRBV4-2,CASSQDRQNTEAFF
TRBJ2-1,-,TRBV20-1,CSARGNNEQFF
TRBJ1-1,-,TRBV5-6,CASSTGVAEAFF
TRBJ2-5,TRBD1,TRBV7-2,CASSLEGQGQYF
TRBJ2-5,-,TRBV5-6,CASSLAVGETQYF
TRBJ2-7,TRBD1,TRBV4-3,CASSQEVQGAGEQYF